What follows are 8 T cell receptor beta chains derived from one specimen sequenced in a study of shared clonotypes between healthy human individuals. The method was immunoSEQ multiplex PCR; TCRdb's version includes in-frame clones alone and lacks a portion of them. The data contain roughly 2.1 million clones, around 93% of them singletons. CD45RO negativity and positive selection for CCR7 defined naive CD8 cells, a population that excluded terminally differentiated effector memory CD45RA+ cells. The sequenced material came from naive CD8+ T cells from PBMCs. These receptors were taken from a man aged 18 to 29 in good health. Some clones in this sample may be carry-over from other donors' samples.

V is TRBV10-3 and J is TRBJ2-7; 14 positions agree with TRBD2. Germline loops: CDR1 ENHRY, CDR2 SYGVKD. CDR3 length: 17 amino acids. Trimming removed 0 bases from V and 3 bases from J; junction bases left unmatched: 4. The CDR3 here is CAISESGTSGRGYEQYF. The CDR3 DNA is TGTGCCATCAGTGAGTCGGGGACTAGCGGGAGAGGCTACGAGCAGTACTTC.

V usage is TRBV7-6 and J usage is TRBJ1-5; 7 nucleotides align to TRBD1. V shed 2 bases and J 9 bases; nucleotides not matched to a gene: 7. This CDR3 has 14 amino acids. Germline CDR1 is SGHVS and CDR2 is FNYEAQ. CDR3 loop: CASSLSQGDGPQHF. The CDR3 DNA sequence: TGTGCCAGCAGCTTAAGTCAGGGGGATGGGCCCCAGCATTTT.

This clone occurred once. The CDR3 bases are TGTGCCAGCAGCGACCGGACAGGGTTCCACGAGCAGTACTTC. Residues: CASSDRTGFHEQYF. The chain joins TRBV5-6 to TRBJ2-7, with 8 bases fitting TRBD1. V shed 4 bases and J 5 bases; nucleotides not matched to a gene: 8. The CDR3 extends over 14 amino acids. Germline-derived CDR1 and CDR2 are SGHDT and YYEEEE. Looking up the rest from reference TRBV5-6 and TRBJ2-7 gives the full variable domain: DAGVTQSPTHLIKTRGQQVTLRCSPKSGHDTVSWYQQALGQGPQFIFQYYEEEERQRGNFPDRFSGHQFPNYSSELNVNALLLGDSALYLCASSDRTGFHEQYFGPGTRLTVT.

The rearrangement joins TRBV2 to TRBJ1-5; D is perhaps TRBD1 (6 bases). The germline V gene has CDR1 SNHLY and CDR2 FYNNEI. V gave up 7 bases and J gave up 8 bases, with 15 bases separating them. This CDR3 has 13 residues. The CDR3 loop is CASIEGGREPQHF. CDR3 bases: TGTGCCAGCATCGAGGGGGGACGAGAGCCCCAGCATTTT.

Concerning this clone: Other DNA sequences in this sample translate to the same CDR3. This chain connects TRBV29-1 to TRBJ2-1; D gene uncertain. The CDR3 length is 10 residues. V lost 6 bases, J lost 10 bases, and 10 bases lay in between. Germline lookup yields CDR1 SQVTM and CDR2 ANQGSEA. The CDR3 nucleotides are TGCAGCGTCGATCGAGGCGAGCAGTTCTTC. Encoded protein: CSVDRGEQFF.

V usage is TRBV5-6 and J usage is TRBJ2-1; 7 nucleotides line up with TRBD1. J gave up 6 bases and V 0 bases, and 3 bases lay outside the gene matches. This CDR3 has 14 amino acids. From germline, CDR1 is SGHDT and CDR2 YYEEEE. CDR3 nucleotides: TGTGCCAGCAGCTTGGGACAGGGTAGCAATGAGCAGTTCTTC. This encodes CASSLGQGSNEQFF. Drawing the rest from reference TRBV5-6 and TRBJ2-1, the complete variable domain is DAGVTQSPTHLIKTRGQQVTLRCSPKSGHDTVSWYQQALGQGPQFIFQYYEEEERQRGNFPDRFSGHQFPNYSSELNVNALLLGDSALYLCASSLGQGSNEQFFGPGTRLTVL.

Concerning this clone: Other DNA sequences in the same sample also yield this CDR3. The V and J genes are TRBV9 and TRBJ2-7, with D possibly being TRBD1 or TRBD2 (7 bases each). The V gene's germline CDR1 is SGDLS and CDR2 YYNGEE. The CDR3 extends over 15 amino acids. Trimming took off 2 bases at V and 1 base at J, with 13 bases between the two ends. The CDR3 DNA is TGTGCCAGCAGCGTGGGAGGGGGCCTTTCCTACGAGCAGTACTTC. Its protein is CASSVGGGLSYEQYF.

The chain uses TRBV7-2 and TRBJ2-7, with TRBD2 identical over 10 bases. CDR1 is SGHTA and CDR2 is FQGNSA in the germline V gene. The CDR3 is made up of 15 amino acids. The trim removed 5 bases at V and 5 bases at J, leaving 9 bases unmatched. CDR3 nucleotides: TGTGCCAGCAGCGAGCGTCCCGGGACTAGCGACGAGCAGTACTTC. Its protein is CASSERPGTSDEQYF.